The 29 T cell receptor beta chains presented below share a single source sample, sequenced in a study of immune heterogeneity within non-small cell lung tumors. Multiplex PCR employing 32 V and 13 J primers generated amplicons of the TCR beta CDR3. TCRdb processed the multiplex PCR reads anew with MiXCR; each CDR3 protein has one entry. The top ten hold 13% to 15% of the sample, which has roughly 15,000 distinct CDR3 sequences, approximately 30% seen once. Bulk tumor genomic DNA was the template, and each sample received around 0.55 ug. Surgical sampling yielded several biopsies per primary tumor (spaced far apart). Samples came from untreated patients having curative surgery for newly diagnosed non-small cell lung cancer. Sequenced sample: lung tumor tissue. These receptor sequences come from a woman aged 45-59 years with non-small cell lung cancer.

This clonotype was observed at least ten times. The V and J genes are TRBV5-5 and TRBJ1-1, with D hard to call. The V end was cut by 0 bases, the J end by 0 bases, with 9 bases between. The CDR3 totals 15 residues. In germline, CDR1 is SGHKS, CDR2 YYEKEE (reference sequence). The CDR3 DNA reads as TGTGCCAGCAGCTTGGGGTTTAAGGTGAACACTGAAGCTTTCTTT. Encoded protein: CASSLGFKVNTEAFF.

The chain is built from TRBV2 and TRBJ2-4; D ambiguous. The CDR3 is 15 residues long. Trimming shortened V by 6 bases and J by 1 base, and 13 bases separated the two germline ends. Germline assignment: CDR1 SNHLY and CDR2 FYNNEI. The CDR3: CASRIDMGAKNIQYF. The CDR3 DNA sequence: TGTGCCAGCAGGATTGACATGGGCGCCAAAAACATTCAGTACTTC.

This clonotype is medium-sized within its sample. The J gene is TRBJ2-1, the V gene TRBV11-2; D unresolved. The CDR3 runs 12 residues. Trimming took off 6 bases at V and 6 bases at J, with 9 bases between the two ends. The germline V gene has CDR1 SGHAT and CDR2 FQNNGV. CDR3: CASSPIGNEQFF. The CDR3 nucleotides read TGTGCCAGCAGTCCGATTGGCAATGAGCAGTTCTTC.

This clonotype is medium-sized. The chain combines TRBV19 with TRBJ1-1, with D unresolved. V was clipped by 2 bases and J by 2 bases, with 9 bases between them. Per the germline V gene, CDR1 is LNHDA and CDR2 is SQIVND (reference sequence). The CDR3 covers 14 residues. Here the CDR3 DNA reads TGTGCCAGTAGTATAATCTCAGGAAACACTGAAGCTTTCTTT. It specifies CASSIISGNTEAFF.

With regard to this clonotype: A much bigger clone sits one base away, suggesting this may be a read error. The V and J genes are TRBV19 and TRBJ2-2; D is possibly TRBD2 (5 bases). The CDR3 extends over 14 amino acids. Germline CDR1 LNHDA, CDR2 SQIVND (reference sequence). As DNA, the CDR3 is TGTGCCAATAGTATCGGGGTTAGGACCGGGGAGCTGTTTTTT. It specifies CANSIGVRTGELFF. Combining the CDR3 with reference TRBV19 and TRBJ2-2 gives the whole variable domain DGGITQSPKYLFRKEGQNVTLSCEQNLNHDAMYWYRQDPGQGLRLIYYSQIVNDFQKGDIAEGYSVSREKKESFPLTVTSAQKNPTAFYLCANSIGVRTGELFFGEGSRLTVL.

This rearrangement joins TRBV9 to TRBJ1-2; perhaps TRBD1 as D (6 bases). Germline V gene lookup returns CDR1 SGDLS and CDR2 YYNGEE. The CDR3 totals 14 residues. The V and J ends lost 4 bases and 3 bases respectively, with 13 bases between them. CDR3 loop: CASSIRTEDYGYTF. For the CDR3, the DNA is TGTGCCAGCAGCATACGGACAGAGGACTATGGCTACACCTTC.

CDR3 nucleotides: TGTGCCAGTGGTGTGAGCAGACAAGAGACCCAGTACTTC. This gives the protein CASGVSRQETQYF. The chain combines TRBV19 with TRBJ2-5; D uncertain. The germline V and J ends were trimmed by 8 bases and 2 bases, with 12 bases remaining between them. The CDR3 is 13 amino acids. Germline V lookup: CDR1 LNHDA, CDR2 SQIVND (reference sequence). Filled out from reference TRBV19 and TRBJ2-5, the complete variable domain reads DGGITQSPKYLFRKEGQNVTLSCEQNLNHDAMYWYRQDPGQGLRLIYYSQIVNDFQKGDIAEGYSVSREKKESFPLTVTSAQKNPTAFYLCASGVSRQETQYFGPGTRLLVL.

The CDR3 loop is CASSGTSGGANTGELFF. For the CDR3, the DNA is TGTGCCAGCAGTGGGACTAGCGGGGGGGCGAACACCGGGGAGCTGTTTTTT. The chain has TRBV2 and TRBJ2-2; 15 nucleotides match TRBD2. The CDR3 is 17 amino acids. Per the germline V gene, CDR1 is SNHLY and CDR2 is FYNNEI. V shed 4 bases, J shed 0 bases, and the junction held 0 bases outside the gene matches.

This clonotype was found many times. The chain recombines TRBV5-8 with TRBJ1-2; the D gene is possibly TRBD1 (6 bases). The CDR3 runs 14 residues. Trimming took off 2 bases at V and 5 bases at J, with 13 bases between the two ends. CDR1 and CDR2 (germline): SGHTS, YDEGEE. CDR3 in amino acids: CASSFTGKIYGYTF. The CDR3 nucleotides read TGTGCCAGCAGCTTCACAGGGAAGATATATGGCTACACCTTC.

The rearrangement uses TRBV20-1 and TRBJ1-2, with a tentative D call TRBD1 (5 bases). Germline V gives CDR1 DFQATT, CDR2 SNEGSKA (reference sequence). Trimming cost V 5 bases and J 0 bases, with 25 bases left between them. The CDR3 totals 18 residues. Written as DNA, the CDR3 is TGCAGTGCTCCTCCGGGGACCTCCCTACCCTCGGCTAACTATGGCTACACCTTC. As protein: CSAPPGTSLPSANYGYTF.

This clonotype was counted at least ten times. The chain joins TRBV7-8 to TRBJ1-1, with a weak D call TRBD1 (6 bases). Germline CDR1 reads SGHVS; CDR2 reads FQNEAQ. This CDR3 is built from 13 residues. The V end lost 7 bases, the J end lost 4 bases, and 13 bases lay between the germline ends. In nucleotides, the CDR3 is TGTGCCAGCACAACAGGGTTGGGCACTGAAGCTTTCTTT. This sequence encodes CASTTGLGTEAFF.

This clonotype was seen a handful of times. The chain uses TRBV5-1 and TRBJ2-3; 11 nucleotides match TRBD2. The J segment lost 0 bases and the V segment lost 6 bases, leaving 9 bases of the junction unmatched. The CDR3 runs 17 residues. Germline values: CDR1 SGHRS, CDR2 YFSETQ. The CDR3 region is CASTGLAGLSSTDTQYF. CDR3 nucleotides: TGCGCCAGCACCGGACTAGCGGGCCTGTCTAGCACAGATACGCAGTATTTT. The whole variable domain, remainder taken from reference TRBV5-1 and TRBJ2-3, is KAGVTQTPRYLIKTRGQQVTLSCSPISGHRSVSWYQQTPGQGLQFLFEYFSETQRNKGNFPGRFSGRQFSNSRSEMNVSTLELGDSALYLCASTGLAGLSSTDTQYFGPGTRLTVL.

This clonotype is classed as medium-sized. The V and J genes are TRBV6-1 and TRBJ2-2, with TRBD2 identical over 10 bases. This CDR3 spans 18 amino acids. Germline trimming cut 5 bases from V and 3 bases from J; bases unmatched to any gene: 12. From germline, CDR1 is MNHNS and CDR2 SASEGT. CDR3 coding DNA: TGTGCCAGCAGTTCGCGCTCTCTTAGCGGGAGGTACACCGGGGAGCTGTTTTTT. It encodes CASSSRSLSGRYTGELFF.

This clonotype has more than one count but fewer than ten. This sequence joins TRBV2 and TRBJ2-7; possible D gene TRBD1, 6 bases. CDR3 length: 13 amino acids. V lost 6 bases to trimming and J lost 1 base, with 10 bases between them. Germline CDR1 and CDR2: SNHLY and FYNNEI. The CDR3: CASRVQGSYEQYF. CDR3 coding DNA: TGTGCCAGCAGAGTACAGGGATCCTACGAGCAGTACTTC. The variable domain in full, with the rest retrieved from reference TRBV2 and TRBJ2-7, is EPEVTQTPSHQVTQMGQEVILRCVPISNHLYFYWYRQILGQKVEFLVSFYNNEISEKSEIFDDQFSVERPDGSNFTLKIRSTKLEDSAMYFCASRVQGSYEQYFGPGTRLTVT.

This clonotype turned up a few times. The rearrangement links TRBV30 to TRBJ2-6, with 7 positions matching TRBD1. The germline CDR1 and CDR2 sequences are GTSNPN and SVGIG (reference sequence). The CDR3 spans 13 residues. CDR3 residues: CATGAAGANVLTF. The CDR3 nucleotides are TGTGCTACAGGGGCTGCTGGGGCCAACGTCCTGACTTTC.

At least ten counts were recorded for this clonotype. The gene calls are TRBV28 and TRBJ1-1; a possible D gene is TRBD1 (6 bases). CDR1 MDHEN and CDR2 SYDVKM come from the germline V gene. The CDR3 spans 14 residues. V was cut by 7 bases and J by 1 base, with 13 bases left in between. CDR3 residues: CASTPDRQNTEAFF. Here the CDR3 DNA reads TGTGCCAGCACCCCGGACAGACAGAACACTGAAGCTTTCTTT. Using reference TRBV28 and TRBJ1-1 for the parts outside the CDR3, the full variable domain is DVKVTQSSRYLVKRTGEKVFLECVQDMDHENMFWYRQDPGLGLRLIYFSYDVKMKEKGDIPEGYSVSREKKERFSLILESASTNQTSMYLCASTPDRQNTEAFFGQGTRLTVV.

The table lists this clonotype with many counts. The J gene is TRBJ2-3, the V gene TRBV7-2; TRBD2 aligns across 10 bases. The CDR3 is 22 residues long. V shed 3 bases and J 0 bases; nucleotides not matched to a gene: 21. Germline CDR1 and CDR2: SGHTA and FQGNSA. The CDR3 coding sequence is TGTGCCAGCAGCTTTTGGGCAGGAGCGGGAGGGCCAGGGGCAGTGAGCACAGATACGCAGTATTTT. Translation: CASSFWAGAGGPGAVSTDTQYF.

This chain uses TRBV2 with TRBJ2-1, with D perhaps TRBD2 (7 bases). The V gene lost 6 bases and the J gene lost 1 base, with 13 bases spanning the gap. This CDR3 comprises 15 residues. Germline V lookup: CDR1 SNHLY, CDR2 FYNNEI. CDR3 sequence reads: CASRRGGRSYNEQFF. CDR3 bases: TGTGCCAGCAGAAGGGGGGGGCGGTCCTACAATGAGCAGTTCTTC.

CDR3 sequence (DNA): TGTGCCAGCAGCTACCGGGCCGGATACAACAACGAGCAGTACTTC. Encoded protein: CASSYRAGYNNEQYF. This chain uses TRBV5-6 with TRBJ2-7; D uncertain. Germline loops: CDR1 SGHDT, CDR2 YYEEEE. The germline V and J ends were trimmed by 3 bases and 5 bases, with 18 bases remaining between them. The CDR3 sequence is 15 residues long.

CDR3 protein: CSVVPARGGNYGYTF. The CDR3 bases are TGCAGCGTTGTCCCCGCGAGGGGTGGGAACTATGGCTACACCTTC. The chain links TRBV29-1 to TRBJ1-2, with D maybe TRBD1 (5 bases). The CDR3 loop spans 15 amino acids. Trimming took off 4 bases at V and 2 bases at J, with 17 bases between the two ends. CDR1 is SQVTM and CDR2 is ANQGSEA in the germline V gene.

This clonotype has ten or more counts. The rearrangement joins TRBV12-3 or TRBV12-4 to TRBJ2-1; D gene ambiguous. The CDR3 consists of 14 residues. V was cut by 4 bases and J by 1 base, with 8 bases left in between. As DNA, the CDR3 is TGTGCCAGCAGTTCCCGGACGTCCTACAATGAGCAGTTCTTC. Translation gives CASSSRTSYNEQFF.

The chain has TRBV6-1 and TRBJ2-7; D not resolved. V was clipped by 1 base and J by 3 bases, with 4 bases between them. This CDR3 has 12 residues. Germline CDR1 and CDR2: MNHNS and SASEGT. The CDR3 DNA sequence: TGTGCCAGCAGTGAAGGGTACTACGAGCAGTACTTC. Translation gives CASSEGYYEQYF.

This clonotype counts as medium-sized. CDR3 in DNA: TGCGCCAGCACCGCGGACGGGTACAGCACAGATACGCAGTATTTT. Encoded protein: CASTADGYSTDTQYF. The V and J genes are TRBV4-1 and TRBJ2-3, with D hard to call. The CDR3 contains 15 residues. Germline loops: CDR1 MGHRA, CDR2 YSYEKL. The V end was cut by 7 bases, the J end by 0 bases, with 14 bases between.

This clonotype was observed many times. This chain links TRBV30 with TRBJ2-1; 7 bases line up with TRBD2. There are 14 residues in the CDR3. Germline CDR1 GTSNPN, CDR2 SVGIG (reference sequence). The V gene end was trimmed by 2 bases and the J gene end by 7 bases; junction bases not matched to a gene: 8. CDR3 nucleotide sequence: TGTGCCTGGAGTTGGGGGGGTCGAGGGAATGAGCAGTTCTTC. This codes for CAWSWGGRGNEQFF.

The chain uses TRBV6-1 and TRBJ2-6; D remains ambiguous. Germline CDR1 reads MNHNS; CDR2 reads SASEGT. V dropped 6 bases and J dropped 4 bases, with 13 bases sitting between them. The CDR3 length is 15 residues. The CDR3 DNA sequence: TGTGCCAGCAGGGACCTAAGAGTAGGGGCCAACGTCCTGACTTTC. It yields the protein CASRDLRVGANVLTF.

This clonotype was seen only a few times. CDR3 sequence reads: CASSQGRGGGGGEQYF. The CDR3 coding sequence is TGTGCCAGCAGCCAAGGGCGGGGGGGGGGGGGCGGGGAGCAGTACTTC. The chain has TRBV3-1 and TRBJ2-7; TRBD2 matches 9 bases. Germline V gene data show CDR1 as LGHDT and CDR2 as YNNKEL (reference sequence). With 1 base clipped from V and 7 bases from J, the junction kept 11 bases outside the gene matches. This CDR3 is built from 16 residues.

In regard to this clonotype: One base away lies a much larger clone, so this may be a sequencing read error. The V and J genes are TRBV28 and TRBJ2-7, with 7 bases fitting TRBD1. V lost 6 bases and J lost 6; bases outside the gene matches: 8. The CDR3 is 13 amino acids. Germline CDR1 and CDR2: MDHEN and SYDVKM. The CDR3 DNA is TGTGCCAGCAGCCTAAGACAGGGCTGCGAGCAGTACTTC. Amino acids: CASSLRQGCEQYF.

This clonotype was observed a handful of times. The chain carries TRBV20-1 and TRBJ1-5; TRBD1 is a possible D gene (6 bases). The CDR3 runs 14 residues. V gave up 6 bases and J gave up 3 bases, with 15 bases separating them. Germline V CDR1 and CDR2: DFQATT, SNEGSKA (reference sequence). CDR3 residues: CSAFQGPPNQPQHF. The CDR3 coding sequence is TGCAGTGCCTTTCAGGGGCCGCCCAATCAGCCCCAGCATTTT.

Here the CDR3 DNA reads TGCAGTGCTAGAGATCGTGTAAGGTTGTCGGCCAAAAACATTCAGTACTTC. As protein: CSARDRVRLSAKNIQYF. The gene calls are TRBV20-1 and TRBJ2-4; D uncertain. Trimming cost V 0 bases and J 1 base, with 16 bases left between them. The CDR3 sequence is 17 residues long. Germline assignment: CDR1 DFQATT and CDR2 SNEGSKA (reference sequence).